The TCR beta chain under discussion was sequenced for a study of OX40 agonist ivuxolimab in advanced cancers. At the level of the whole study: The costimulatory receptor OX40 (CD134) was targeted by ivuxolimab, a fully human IgG2 agonistic monoclonal antibody. Intravenous ivuxolimab was administered to patients every 2 weeks at six dose levels: 0.01, 0.1, 0.3, 1.5, 3 and 10 mg/kg. Among the roughly 50 dose-escalation patients, some 20 had hepatocellular carcinoma, roughly 15 melanoma, 9 renal cell carcinoma and 9 head and neck cancer. In the dose-escalation cohort, approximately 80% of patients were male, and the mean age was roughly 56 years with a range of roughly 20 to 79. Prior anti-PD-1, anti-PD-L1 or anti-CTLA-4 therapy was permitted, and 40% to 50% of dose-escalation patients had received checkpoint inhibitors. Partial responses occurred in three dose-escalation patients: two with cutaneous melanoma and one with hepatocellular carcinoma. Peripheral TCRbeta sequencing aimed to test whether ivuxolimab altered TCR sequence diversity and caused clonal T-cell expansion. The paper describes the monotherapy dose-escalation part (N of about 54 patients) of the phase I trial of ivuxolimab. The paper's findings and limits, for the study overall: Antigen specificity was not determined for the clonally expanded peripheral T cells. In partial responders in the 0.1-3.0 mg/kg groups, normalized peripheral clonal expansion was found to be among the lowest, especially among CD8+ T cells. After ivuxolimab, expanded clones were on average more numerous among CD8+ T cells than among CD4+ T cells. Low levels of normalized T-cell clonal expansion were also seen in some patients who did not respond. At doses of 0.1 to 3.0 mg/kg, clonal expansion of both CD4+ and CD8+ T cells in blood was seen between baseline and week 6.

Patients with a history of autoimmune disease or receiving systemic immunosuppression were excluded from the trial. Peripheral blood for TCR sequencing was drawn from every dose cohort at baseline, at cycle 4 day 1 and at cycle 7 day 1. Samples came from an open-label, multicenter, first-in-human phase I dose-escalation trial of ivuxolimab. The trial enrolled adults with locally advanced or metastatic head and neck squamous cell, hepatocellular, melanoma or renal cell carcinoma. CD4+ and CD8+ T cells were sorted separately from peripheral blood before TCR sequencing. CDR1 and CDR2 (SGHTA, FQGNSA) derive from the germline V gene. V is pared back by 7 bases and J by 2 bases, with 9 bases lying between the germline termini. The CDR3 covers 13 residues, taking in both the cysteine and the phenylalanine. This entry keeps only the CDR3 DNA: 39 bases, framed from base 1. To note about this clone: This clone's antigen is unknown. The sample holds no much larger clone one base away, and base qualities are not on file.

For sequencing of the TCRbeta CDR3 region, genomic DNA was extracted from the sorted cells. TCRbeta CDR3 regions were sequenced using the immunoSEQ Assay. TCRdb took over this immuneACCESS table, retaining in-frame rearrangements with V and J assigned. Such tables are incomplete; in checked studies, under half of the missing clones stem from an unresolved V gene, and the remainder is unexplained. Present in this sample are 65,000 or so clones, around four fifths of which were seen just once. The top ten hold about 4% of the sample. Recombination joined TRBV7-2 with TRBJ1-3; the D gene lacks a confident call. Sequenced material: CD4+ or CD8+ T cells sorted from blood, taken in a trial of the OX40 agonist ivuxolimab. This sequence was found in an adult with an advanced solid tumor such as melanoma, head and neck, liver or kidney cancer. CDR3 protein: CASTQHTGNTIYF. The bases are TGTGCCAGCACCCAACACACTGGAAACACCATATATTTT.